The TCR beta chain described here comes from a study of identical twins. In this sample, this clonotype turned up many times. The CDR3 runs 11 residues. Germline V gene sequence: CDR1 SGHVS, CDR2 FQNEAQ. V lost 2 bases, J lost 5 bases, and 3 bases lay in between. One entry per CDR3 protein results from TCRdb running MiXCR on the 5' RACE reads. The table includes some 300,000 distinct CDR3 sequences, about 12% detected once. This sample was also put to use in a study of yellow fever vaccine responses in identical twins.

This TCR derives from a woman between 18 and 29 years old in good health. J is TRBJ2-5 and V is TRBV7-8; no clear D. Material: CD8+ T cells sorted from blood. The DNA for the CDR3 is TGTGCCAGCAGCTTATATGAGACCCAGTACTTC. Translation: CASSLYETQYF.